The 24 T cell receptor beta chains given below trace back to one sample, sequenced in a study of OX40 agonist ivuxolimab in advanced cancers. Profiling relied on immunoSEQ multiplex PCR, and the TCRdb table lists in-frame clones only, not all of them. The sample holds fewer than 65,000 clones, 85% to 90% seen once. The sample here was CD4+ or CD8+ T cells sorted from blood, taken in a trial of the OX40 agonist ivuxolimab. All receptors derive from an adult with an advanced solid tumor such as melanoma, head and neck, liver or kidney cancer.

This rearrangement joins TRBV28 to TRBJ2-7; 9 bases match TRBD1. Germline V lookup: CDR1 MDHEN, CDR2 SYDVKM. The CDR3 sequence is 14 residues long. V shed 6 bases and J 2 bases; nucleotides not matched to a gene: 5. CDR3 bases: TGTGCCAGCAGCGGGACAGGGAGAACCTACGAGCAGTACTTC. It is translated as CASSGTGRTYEQYF.

This clone was picked up one time. CDR3 nucleotide sequence: TGTGCCAGCAGCTTGGGCGGGCATCAGCCCCAGCATTTT. The encoded protein is CASSLGGHQPQHF. The rearrangement links TRBV5-5 to TRBJ1-5; D gene unclear. The germline CDR1 and CDR2 sequences are SGHKS and YYEKEE (reference sequence). Trimming stripped 0 bases from V and 5 bases from J, with 6 bases between. The CDR3 contains 13 residues.

V and J are TRBV7-9 and TRBJ2-5; 8 bases match TRBD2. The CDR3 loop spans 16 amino acids. Germline V lookup: CDR1 SEHNR, CDR2 FQNEAQ (reference sequence). Unmatched junction bases numbered 5, after V lost 1 base and J lost 1 base. The CDR3 spells CASSLGPSGSQETQYF. The CDR3 DNA reads as TGTGCCAGCAGCTTAGGGCCCAGCGGGAGCCAAGAGACCCAGTACTTC.

The genes are TRBV5-4 and TRBJ2-7; 13 nucleotides line up with TRBD2. Germline CDR1 is SGHNT and CDR2 is YYREEE (reference sequence). J gave up 6 bases and V 3 bases, and 3 bases lay outside the gene matches. The CDR3 spans 14 residues. This CDR3 reads CASSWTSGRGEQYF. For the CDR3, the DNA is TGTGCCAGCAGCTGGACTAGCGGGAGAGGCGAGCAGTACTTC.

The CDR3 DNA follows: TGTGCCAGCAGCTTAGGGGCCCGGGGGACTAGCGGGAAGTCCAATGAGCAGTTCTTC. Protein: CASSLGARGTSGKSNEQFF. The chain recombines TRBV11-2 with TRBJ2-1; 13 bases map to TRBD2. This CDR3 region has 19 residues. Germline lookup yields CDR1 SGHAT and CDR2 FQNNGV. Trimming took 1 base from V and 6 from J; bases not matched to a gene: 12.

The chain links TRBV29-1 to TRBJ2-3, with TRBD1 identical over 10 bases. The V gene's germline CDR1 is SQVTM and CDR2 ANQGSEA. Trimming cost V 4 bases and J 6 bases; bases outside gene matches: 7. This CDR3 has 14 amino acids. The CDR3 DNA follows: TGCAGCGTTGCAGACAGGGGGCGCTGGGATACGCAGTATTTT. It translates to CSVADRGRWDTQYF.

The chain couples TRBV7-9 to TRBJ2-6; D gene unclear. The CDR3 extends over 14 amino acids. Trimming pared 2 bases from V and 2 bases from J, leaving 4 bases between. Germline lookup yields CDR1 SEHNR and CDR2 FQNEAQ (reference sequence). The CDR3, as DNA: TGTGCCAGCAGCTTATCAGCTGGGGCCAACGTCCTGACTTTC. Protein product: CASSLSAGANVLTF.

The genes are TRBV2 and TRBJ1-2; 9 bases map to TRBD1. The CDR3 runs to 17 residues. CDR1 is SNHLY, CDR2 FYNNEI, per germline. V dropped 4 bases and J dropped 2; count of bases not matched to a gene: 11. The DNA for the CDR3 is TGTGCCAGCAGTGCCGGGACAGGGAATCCCTTCAACTATGGCTACACCTTC. Its protein is CASSAGTGNPFNYGYTF.

The chain carries TRBV10-3 and TRBJ2-1, with 9 bases aligning to TRBD1. Trimming took 6 bases from V and 4 from J; bases not matched to a gene: 4. Per the germline V gene, CDR1 is ENHRY and CDR2 is SYGVKD. The CDR3 has 14 amino acids. The CDR3 sequence: CAIRGTGKYNEQFF. The CDR3 region has the DNA TGTGCCATCAGGGGGACAGGGAAATACAATGAGCAGTTCTTC.

J is TRBJ2-1 and V is TRBV5-1; no reliable D call. Trimming left V 1 base short and J 5 bases short, with 7 bases between. CDR1 SGHRS and CDR2 YFSETQ come from the germline V gene. The CDR3 runs to 13 residues. CDR3 protein: CASSLRQNNEQFF. The CDR3 region has the DNA TGCGCCAGCAGCTTGCGGCAGAACAATGAGCAGTTCTTC.

The rearrangement links TRBV9 to TRBJ2-5, with 7 bases identical to TRBD2. The J segment lost 5 bases and the V segment lost 4 bases, leaving 5 bases of the junction unmatched. Looked up from germline, CDR1 is SGDLS and CDR2 is YYNGEE. The length of the CDR3 is 13 residues. The CDR3, as DNA: TGTGCCAGCAGCCCTAGCGGAGGGGAGACCCAGTACTTC. Residues: CASSPSGGETQYF.

J is TRBJ2-2 and V is TRBV9; D is perhaps TRBD2 (5 bases). Per the germline V gene, CDR1 is SGDLS and CDR2 is YYNGEE. The CDR3 has 16 residues. The germline V and J ends were trimmed by 0 bases and 6 bases, with 15 bases remaining between them. CDR3 nucleotides: TGTGCCAGCAGCGTAGGATGGAGTCGGGAACCCGGGGAGCTGTTTTTT. This codes for CASSVGWSREPGELFF.

The rearrangement links TRBV11-2 to TRBJ1-2; D not certain. V dropped 1 base and J dropped 4 bases, with 13 bases sitting between them. Germline CDR1 reads SGHAT; CDR2 reads FQNNGV. The CDR3 sequence is 15 residues long. The CDR3: CASSLGAVPSYGYTF. CDR3 in DNA: TGTGCCAGCAGCTTAGGGGCGGTACCCTCCTATGGCTACACCTTC. The variable domain in full, completed from reference TRBV11-2 and TRBJ1-2, reads EAGVAQSPRYKIIEKRQSVAFWCNPISGHATLYWYQQILGQGPKLLIQFQNNGVVDDSQLPKDRFSAERLKGVDSTLKIQPAKLEDSAVYLCASSLGAVPSYGYTFGSGTRLTVV.

This clone showed up just once. V is TRBV11-2 and J is TRBJ2-6; D is undetermined. CDR3 length: 15 amino acids. Per germline, CDR1 SGHAT and CDR2 FQNNGV. V shed 5 bases and J shed 0 bases, with 8 bases lying between them. CDR3 DNA: TGTGCCAGCAGCCTCAGTTCCTCTGGGGCCAACGTCCTGACTTTC. Its translation is CASSLSSSGANVLTF.

V and J are TRBV21-1 and TRBJ2-2; TRBD2 reflects the table's D call only, with no check against the DNA. TRBV21-1 is labeled a pseudogene. This CDR3 comprises 16 residues. The DNA for the CDR3 is TGTGCCAGCAGCAAAGTTGGAGGGGCGAACACCGGGGAGCTGTTTTTT. Its protein product is CASSKVGGANTGELFF.

The rearrangement links TRBV25-1 to TRBJ2-2; TRBD2 agrees at 8 bases. There are 17 residues in the CDR3. Trimming took 4 bases from V and 2 from J; bases not matched to a gene: 9. Germline V gene lookup returns CDR1 MGHDK and CDR2 SYGVNS. The CDR3 loop is CASSGGRHSGNTGELFF. The CDR3 DNA sequence: TGTGCCAGCAGTGGCGGGAGGCATTCGGGTAACACCGGGGAGCTGTTTTTT. Complete variable domain (other parts from reference TRBV25-1 and TRBJ2-2): EADIYQTPRYLVIGTGKKITLECSQTMGHDKMYWYQQDPGMELHLIHYSYGVNSTEKGDLSSESTVSRIRTEHFPLTLESARPSHTSQYLCASSGGRHSGNTGELFFGEGSRLTVL.

The chain joins TRBV14 to TRBJ2-3, with D unresolved. V was trimmed by 1 base and J by 0 bases, leaving 11 bases between them. Germline assignment: CDR1 SGHDN and CDR2 FVKESK. The CDR3 length is 16 residues. CDR3 coding DNA: TGTGCCAGCAGCCAAGGACGGCTGCCTAGCACAGATACGCAGTATTTT. Its translation: CASSQGRLPSTDTQYF.

This sequence joins TRBV5-1 and TRBJ1-2; 8 nucleotides match TRBD1. V shed 3 bases, J shed 6 bases, and the junction held 7 bases outside the gene matches. CDR3 length equals 14 residues. The germline V gene has CDR1 SGHRS and CDR2 YFSETQ. As DNA, the CDR3 is TGCGCCAGCAGCTGGGGACAGGCCTCCGATGGCTACACCTTC. Its translation is CASSWGQASDGYTF.

The CDR3 DNA sequence: TGTGCCAGCAGCACCCGACAGGGTCCCACCGGGGAGCTGTTTTTT. Amino acids: CASSTRQGPTGELFF. This rearrangement joins TRBV7-3 to TRBJ2-2; 7 bases agree with TRBD1. Looked up from germline, CDR1 is SGHTA and CDR2 is FQGTGA. Losses at the gene ends were 5 bases for V and 4 bases for J; bases not matched to a gene: 7. This CDR3 spans 15 amino acids.

The chain carries TRBV2 and TRBJ2-2, with 12 bases aligning to TRBD2. Losses at the gene ends were 4 bases for V and 6 bases for J; bases not matched to a gene: 3. Germline CDR1 and CDR2: SNHLY and FYNNEI. CDR3 length: 15 residues. CDR3 loop: CASSGTSGTAGELFF. DNA for the CDR3: TGTGCCAGCAGTGGGACTAGCGGGACCGCCGGGGAGCTGTTTTTT.

This clone was seen just once. The CDR3 loop reads CASSWAGVSTEAFF. Here the CDR3 DNA reads TGTGCCAGCAGCTGGGCGGGGGTATCCACTGAAGCTTTCTTT. This chain uses TRBV7-6 with TRBJ1-1, with D perhaps TRBD1 (5 bases). CDR1 is SGHVS, CDR2 FNYEAQ, per germline. With 4 bases removed from V and 4 bases from J, the gap between germline ends came to 13 bases. CDR3 size: 14 residues.

The CDR3 nucleotides are TGTGCCAGCAGCGTAGAGGTGGGGGCGGCGGTTGCCACAGATACGCAGTATTTT. It is translated as CASSVEVGAAVATDTQYF. The chain carries TRBV9 and TRBJ2-3; D might be TRBD1 (6 bases). Germline CDR1 and CDR2: SGDLS and YYNGEE. There are 18 residues in the CDR3. Trimming left V 0 bases short and J 2 bases short, with 19 bases between.

J is TRBJ1-4 and V is TRBV19; TRBD1 aligns across 9 bases. CDR1 LNHDA and CDR2 SQIVND come from the germline V gene (reference sequence). The CDR3 has 14 residues. With V trimmed by 7 bases and J by 5 bases, 5 bases remained unmatched. The CDR3, as DNA: TGTGCCAGTATCCCCGGGACAGGGAATGAAAAACTGTTTTTT. It codes for CASIPGTGNEKLFF.

This chain joins TRBV10-3 and TRBJ2-7, with 9 nucleotides matching TRBD2. The J segment lost 2 bases and the V segment lost 6 bases, leaving 11 bases of the junction unmatched. The CDR3 extends over 16 amino acids. CDR1 is ENHRY and CDR2 is SYGVKD in the germline V gene. The DNA for the CDR3 is TGTGCCATCAGAGGGGCTAGCGGGGAAGCTCCCTACGAGCAGTACTTC. It encodes CAIRGASGEAPYEQYF.